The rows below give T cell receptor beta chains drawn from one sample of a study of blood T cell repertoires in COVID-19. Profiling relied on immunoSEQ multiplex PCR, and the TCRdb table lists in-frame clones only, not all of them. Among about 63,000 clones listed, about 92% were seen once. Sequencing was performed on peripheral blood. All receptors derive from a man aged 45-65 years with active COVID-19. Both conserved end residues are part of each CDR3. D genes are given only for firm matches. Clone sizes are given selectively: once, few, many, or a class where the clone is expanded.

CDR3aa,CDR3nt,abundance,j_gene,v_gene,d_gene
CASSLRPDRYDEQYF,TGTGCCAGCAGCTTAAGGCCCGACAGGTACGACGAGCAGTACTTC,-,TRBJ2-7,TRBV7-8,-
CASSDPTGAYEQYF,TGTGCCAGCAGTGACCCGACAGGGGCCTACGAGCAGTACTTC,-,TRBJ2-7,TRBV6-1,TRBD1
CASSHQLQGVHEQYF,TGCGCCAGCAGCCACCAGCTTCAGGGGGTCCACGAGCAGTACTTC,-,TRBJ2-7,TRBV4-1,TRBD1
CATSLAGDFGEQFF,TGTGCCACCAGTCTCGCAGGGGATTTCGGTGAGCAGTTCTTC,-,TRBJ2-1,TRBV24-1,-
CAITGRGGENSYEQYF,TGTGCCATCACCGGAAGGGGGGGCGAGAATTCCTACGAGCAGTACTTC,-,TRBJ2-7,TRBV10-3,-
CASRIQGAGELFF,TGTGCCAGCAGAATACAGGGTGCCGGGGAGCTGTTTTTT,-,TRBJ2-2,TRBV5-4,-
CASSVGTGNGYTF,TGTGCCAGCAGCGTCGGGACAGGGAACGGCTACACCTTC,-,TRBJ1-2,TRBV14,TRBD1
CASLRALAGETQYF,TGTGCCAGCCTTCGGGCACTGGCAGGGGAGACCCAGTACTTC,-,TRBJ2-5,TRBV2,-
CAPGCWEETQYF,TGTGCCCCAGGGTGTTGGGAAGAGACCCAGTACTTC,-,TRBJ2-5,TRBV21-1,-
CASSVLEGDTQYF,TGTGCCAGCTCAGTCCTGGAGGGAGATACGCAGTATTTT,-,TRBJ2-3,TRBV18,-
CASNIHRDRPNTEAFF,TGTGCCAGCAACATCCATCGGGACAGGCCCAACACTGAAGCTTTCTTT,once,TRBJ1-1,TRBV28,TRBD1
CASSLAGMGADTQYF,TGTGCCAGCAGCCTAGCGGGGATGGGCGCAGATACGCAGTATTTT,-,TRBJ2-3,TRBV5-8,TRBD2
CASSPWDREDGYTF,TGTGCCAGCAGTCCCTGGGACAGGGAGGATGGCTACACCTTC,-,TRBJ1-2,TRBV28,TRBD1
CASSATSGYNEQFF,TGTGCCAGCAGTGCTACTAGCGGGTACAATGAGCAGTTCTTC,-,TRBJ2-1,TRBV6-4,TRBD2
CASSSRTSGGYTSTDTQYF,TGTGCCAGCAGTTCCCGGACTAGCGGGGGATATACAAGCACAGATACGCAGTATTTT,-,TRBJ2-3,TRBV6-2/TRBV6-3,TRBD2
CASSQEGRESDGYTF,TGTGCCAGCAGCCAAGAGGGAAGGGAGAGTGATGGCTACACCTTC,-,TRBJ1-2,TRBV4-2,-
CATSREVAGGGNEQFF,TGTGCCACCAGCAGAGAGGTAGCGGGGGGTGGGAATGAGCAGTTCTTC,-,TRBJ2-1,TRBV15,TRBD2
CASGRPTQGRLSLGKLFF,TGTGCTAGTGGTCGCCCCACACAGGGACGACTGTCTTTGGGGAAACTGTTTTTT,-,TRBJ1-4,TRBV12-5,-
CASSRAPEGFSNTEAFF,TGCGCCAGCAGTCGCGCCCCCGAGGGTTTTTCAAACACTGAAGCTTTCTTT,-,TRBJ1-1,TRBV23-1,-
CASSQGRLAGEQFF,TGTGCCAGCAGCCAAGGACGGCTAGCGGGAGAGCAGTTCTTC,-,TRBJ2-1,TRBV14,TRBD2
CASSSPTGGTEAFF,TGTGCCAGCAGCTCCCCGACAGGGGGGACTGAAGCTTTCTTT,-,TRBJ1-1,TRBV7-9,TRBD1
CASSTTGPRYGYTF,TGTGCCAGTAGTACAACAGGGCCTCGCTATGGCTACACCTTC,-,TRBJ1-2,TRBV19,-
CASSGLRELDHEQYF,TGTGCCAGCAGTGGGTTGAGGGAACTAGACCACGAGCAGTACTTC,once,TRBJ2-7,TRBV28,-
CASSFPGMYEQYF,TGTGCCAGCAGCTTCCCAGGGATGTACGAGCAGTACTTC,-,TRBJ2-7,TRBV7-8,-
CSVAISYEQYF,TGCAGCGTTGCCATCTCCTACGAGCAGTACTTC,-,TRBJ2-7,TRBV29-1,-
CASTSPRLAGGYNEQFF,TGTGCCAGCACCTCACCCAGGCTAGCGGGAGGTTACAATGAGCAGTTCTTC,-,TRBJ2-1,TRBV28,TRBD2
CASSVEGATEAFF,TGTGCCAGCAGTGTCGAGGGGGCCACTGAAGCTTTCTTT,-,TRBJ1-1,TRBV6-4,TRBD1
CASKLSGGAYEQYF,TGTGCCAGCAAACTTAGCGGGGGGGCCTACGAGCAGTACTTC,-,TRBJ2-7,TRBV11-2,TRBD2
CASSQDRVNQPQHF,TGTGCCAGCAGCCAGGACAGGGTCAATCAGCCCCAGCATTTT,-,TRBJ1-5,TRBV4-2,TRBD1
CASSPGTKNNEQFF,TGTGCCAGCAGCCCCGGGACTAAAAACAATGAGCAGTTCTTC,-,TRBJ2-1,TRBV7-9,TRBD2
CASSYSTGAYEQYF,TGCGCCAGCAGCTATTCAACAGGGGCCTACGAGCAGTACTTC,-,TRBJ2-7,TRBV4-1,TRBD1
CASSTQGLAEETQYF,TGTGCCAGTAGTACCCAGGGACTAGCGGAAGAGACCCAGTACTTC,-,TRBJ2-5,TRBV19,TRBD2
CASSPGTGITGELFF,TGCGCCAGCAGCCCCGGGACAGGAATCACCGGGGAGCTGTTTTTT,-,TRBJ2-2,TRBV5-1,TRBD1
CASHCPTEAESIYEQYF,TGTGCCAGCCATTGCCCTACGGAGGCAGAATCAATCTACGAGCAGTACTTC,-,TRBJ2-7,TRBV27,-
CASSLAGGGMWETQYF,TGTGCCAGCAGCTTAGCTGGCGGGGGCATGTGGGAGACCCAGTACTTC,-,TRBJ2-5,TRBV7-2,-
CSTGDSSYNEQFF,TGCAGCACTGGGGACAGCTCCTACAATGAGCAGTTCTTC,-,TRBJ2-1,TRBV29-1,TRBD1
CASSRGDSLMNGYTF,TGTGCCAGCAGCCGGGGGGACAGTCTAATGAATGGCTACACCTTC,-,TRBJ1-2,TRBV3-1/TRBV3-2,TRBD1
CASSLTPGDEQYF,TGTGCCAGCAGCTTAACCCCGGGTGACGAGCAGTACTTC,-,TRBJ2-7,TRBV7-9,-
CASSQQGQSSNQPQHF,TGTGCCAGCAGCCAACAGGGACAATCGAGCAATCAGCCCCAGCATTTT,-,TRBJ1-5,TRBV4-2,-
CASSQPGLGFYNEQFF,TGTGCCAGCAGTCAGCCGGGACTGGGGTTTTACAATGAGCAGTTCTTC,-,TRBJ2-1,TRBV5-6,-
CASSHQTGFGNTIYF,TGCGCCAGCAGCCACCAGACAGGGTTTGGAAACACCATATATTTT,-,TRBJ1-3,TRBV4-3,TRBD1
CASSVGREALNTEAFF,TGCGCCAGCAGTGTCGGGCGGGAAGCCTTGAACACTGAAGCTTTCTTT,-,TRBJ1-1,TRBV4-1,-